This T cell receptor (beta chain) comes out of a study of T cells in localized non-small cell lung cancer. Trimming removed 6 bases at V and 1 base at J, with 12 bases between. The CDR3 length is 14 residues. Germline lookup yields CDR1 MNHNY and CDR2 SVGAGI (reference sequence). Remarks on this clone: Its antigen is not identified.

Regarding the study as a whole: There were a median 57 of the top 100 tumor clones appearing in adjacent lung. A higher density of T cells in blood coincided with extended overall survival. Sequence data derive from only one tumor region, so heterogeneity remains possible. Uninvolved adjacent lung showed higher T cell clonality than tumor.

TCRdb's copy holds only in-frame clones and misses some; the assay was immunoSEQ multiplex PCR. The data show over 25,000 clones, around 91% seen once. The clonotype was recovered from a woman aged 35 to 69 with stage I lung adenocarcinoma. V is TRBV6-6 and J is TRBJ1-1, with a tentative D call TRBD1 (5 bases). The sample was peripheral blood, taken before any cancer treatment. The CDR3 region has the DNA TGTGCCAGCAGCCTGGGGACGGAGAACACTGAAGCTTTCTTT. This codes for CASSLGTENTEAFF.